Sequencing of this TCR beta chain was carried out in a study of blood T cell repertoires in COVID-19. Study at large: Samples of COVID-19 (acute and convalescent) were obtained from the United States, Italy and Spain. PBMCs, B-cell-depleted T cells, or T cells were the source of the cDNA or gDNA that made up the material.

CDR3 length: 16 amino acids. Trimming stripped 6 bases from V and 7 bases from J, with 21 bases between. Looked up from germline, CDR1 is MDHEN and CDR2 is SYDVKM. This clone was recorded only once. In the original processing: The assay estimated nucleated cells by amplifying reference gene primers. Profiling relied on immunoSEQ multiplex PCR, and the TCRdb table lists in-frame clones only, not all of them. V and J calls and clone size are those listed in that table; D and trimming were worked out from the DNA. The profile shows 200,000 to 300,000 clones, just under 85% of them singletons. The TCR sequence derives from a woman older than 75 with acute or convalescent COVID-19. Source material: peripheral blood. The chain recombines TRBV28 with TRBJ1-4, with no clear D. Written as DNA, the CDR3 is TGTGCCAGCAGGCGCGGGAGGGCCAGCACCTTTGAAAAACTGTTTTTT. Translation: CASRRGRASTFEKLFF.